This TCR beta chain is drawn from a study of T cell repertoires in cytomegalovirus infection. Overall study context: CMV epitopes in the study were HLA-C-restricted (recently identified) and HLA-B-restricted (well studied). Indications of both CMV infection and matching HLA type were provided by public TCR beta signatures.

TCRdb reprocessed the reads with MiXCR, giving one entry per CDR3 protein. The table records roughly 920,000 distinct CDR3 sequences, roughly 30% of them present only once. This clonotype was observed a handful of times. The antigen remains undetermined. The germline gives CDR1 MDHEN, CDR2 SYDVKM. The CDR3 runs 11 residues. Study conclusions and caveats: Pooled public TCR beta family frequency picked out CMV carriers with the relevant HLA. CMV-specific HLA-C-restricted TCR beta clonotypes dominated the ex vivo response.

The starting material was cultured CD8+ T cells from PBMCs, obtained from culture after CMV antigen stimulation. This TCR derives from a human donor in good health (CMV status not recorded). Some clones in this sample may be carry-over from other donors' samples. This rearrangement joins TRBV28 to TRBJ1-1; D gene uncertain. The CDR3: CKVGTNTEAFF. CDR3 nucleotide sequence: TGTAAAGTCGGAACGAACACTGAAGCTTTCTTT.